The rows below give T cell receptor beta chains drawn from one sample of a study of blood T cell repertoires in COVID-19. Some clones are missing from TCRdb's copy, which holds only in-frame ones; the method was immunoSEQ multiplex PCR. Of 60,000 to 85,000 clones detected, 75% to 90% appear once; the ten largest clones hold 15% to 20%. The sequenced sample was peripheral blood. Source of these receptors: a human donor in a cohort sampled during active COVID-19. The CDR3 runs from the conserved cysteine through the conserved F or W. The order of the fields is J gene, clone size, V gene, D gene, CDR3 protein, CDR3 DNA. The D gene is left open where the match is weak. Some rows mark clone size as missing; the rest say once, few, many or name a class of expanded clone.

j_call: TRBJ1-6; clone_size: .; v_call: TRBV5-1; d_call: .; cdr3_aa: CASSLEVVGNSPLHF; cdr3_nt: TGCGCCAGCAGCTTGGAAGTCGTCGGGAATTCACCCCTCCACTTT
j_call: TRBJ2-1; clone_size: .; v_call: TRBV10-2; d_call: TRBD2; cdr3_aa: CASSRTSGSYNEQFF; cdr3_nt: TGCGCCAGCAGTCGTACTAGCGGGTCCTACAATGAGCAGTTCTTC
j_call: TRBJ2-3; clone_size: .; v_call: TRBV5-4; d_call: TRBD2; cdr3_aa: CASSSSGGGDTQYF; cdr3_nt: TGTGCCAGCAGCTCTAGCGGGGGAGGAGATACGCAGTATTTT
j_call: TRBJ2-1; clone_size: once; v_call: TRBV3-1/TRBV3-2; d_call: TRBD1; cdr3_aa: CASSKTTGRVWDNEQFF; cdr3_nt: TGTGCCAGCAGTAAAACGACAGGGCGAGTTTGGGACAATGAGCAGTTCTTC
j_call: TRBJ1-3; clone_size: .; v_call: TRBV11-2; d_call: .; cdr3_aa: CASSRGAGSSGNTIYF; cdr3_nt: TGTGCCAGCAGCCGCGGGGCCGGGAGCTCTGGAAACACCATATATTTT
j_call: TRBJ2-5; clone_size: .; v_call: TRBV4-2; d_call: TRBD1; cdr3_aa: CASSQDLLDRQETQYF; cdr3_nt: TGTGCCAGCAGCCAAGATCTCTTGGACAGGCAAGAGACCCAGTACTTC
j_call: TRBJ1-1; clone_size: few; v_call: TRBV2; d_call: .; cdr3_aa: CASRPDGGTEAFF; cdr3_nt: TGTGCCAGCAGACCGGACGGAGGCACTGAAGCTTTCTTT
j_call: TRBJ1-2; clone_size: .; v_call: TRBV7-9; d_call: .; cdr3_aa: CASSPSGDYGYTF; cdr3_nt: TGTGCCAGCAGCCCCTCGGGAGACTATGGCTACACCTTC
j_call: TRBJ2-5; clone_size: once; v_call: TRBV6-2/TRBV6-3; d_call: TRBD1; cdr3_aa: CASSYSRTGGGETQYF; cdr3_nt: TGTGCCAGCAGTTACTCACGGACAGGGGGGGGAGAGACCCAGTACTTC
j_call: TRBJ2-2; clone_size: .; v_call: TRBV3-1/TRBV3-2; d_call: TRBD1; cdr3_aa: CASSQGTGVAGELFF; cdr3_nt: TGTGCCAGCAGCCAGGGGACAGGGGTTGCCGGGGAGCTGTTTTTT
j_call: TRBJ1-1; clone_size: .; v_call: TRBV5-1; d_call: .; cdr3_aa: CASSLVGQFMNTEAFF; cdr3_nt: TGCGCCAGCAGCCTAGTAGGACAGTTCATGAACACTGAAGCTTTCTTT
j_call: TRBJ1-1; clone_size: .; v_call: TRBV6-5; d_call: .; cdr3_aa: CASSYSIGVEAFF; cdr3_nt: TGTGCCAGCAGTTACTCGATCGGGGTTGAAGCTTTCTTT
j_call: TRBJ1-3; clone_size: .; v_call: TRBV12-3/TRBV12-4; d_call: .; cdr3_aa: CAVGANTIYF; cdr3_nt: TGCGCCGTTGGGGCAAACACCATATATTTT
j_call: TRBJ2-7; clone_size: .; v_call: TRBV28; d_call: .; cdr3_aa: CASRTGSTVYEQYF; cdr3_nt: TGTGCCAGCAGGACAGGAAGTACTGTCTACGAGCAGTACTTC
j_call: TRBJ2-7; clone_size: few; v_call: TRBV6-5; d_call: .; cdr3_aa: CASTPRWTNYEQYF; cdr3_nt: TGTGCCAGCACCCCCCGTTGGACAAACTACGAGCAGTACTTC
j_call: TRBJ2-3; clone_size: .; v_call: TRBV6-2/TRBV6-3; d_call: TRBD2; cdr3_aa: CASSKGLAGLDTQYF; cdr3_nt: TGTGCCAGCAGTAAGGGACTAGCGGGACTGGATACGCAGTATTTT
j_call: TRBJ2-3; clone_size: .; v_call: TRBV2; d_call: .; cdr3_aa: CASSFLGLRSGTDTQYF; cdr3_nt: TGTGCCAGCAGTTTCCTGGGTCTGCGGAGTGGGACAGATACGCAGTATTTT
j_call: TRBJ1-2; clone_size: .; v_call: TRBV25-1; d_call: .; cdr3_aa: CASTPAGAGGYTF; cdr3_nt: TGTGCCAGCACCCCGGCGGGGGCTGGTGGCTACACCTTC
j_call: TRBJ1-2; clone_size: .; v_call: TRBV12-3/TRBV12-4; d_call: .; cdr3_aa: CASSLSRGSGYTF; cdr3_nt: TGTGCCAGCAGTTTATCCAGGGGCTCCGGCTACACCTTC
j_call: TRBJ1-5; clone_size: .; v_call: TRBV15; d_call: TRBD1; cdr3_aa: CATSQGGNQPQHF; cdr3_nt: TGTGCCACCAGCCAGGGGGGTAATCAGCCCCAGCATTTT
j_call: TRBJ2-5; clone_size: .; v_call: TRBV5-1; d_call: TRBD2; cdr3_aa: CASSSFLAGVETQYF; cdr3_nt: TGCGCCAGCAGCTCCTTTCTAGCGGGGGTAGAGACCCAGTACTTC
j_call: TRBJ1-2; clone_size: .; v_call: TRBV3-1/TRBV3-2; d_call: TRBD1; cdr3_aa: CASSQDRLQGARHYGYTF; cdr3_nt: TGTGCCAGCAGCCAAGATCGCCTCCAGGGGGCGAGACACTATGGCTACACCTTC
j_call: TRBJ2-3; clone_size: .; v_call: TRBV6-5; d_call: TRBD1; cdr3_aa: CASTRDRFSDTQYF; cdr3_nt: TGTGCCAGCACCCGGGACAGATTTTCCGATACGCAGTATTTT
j_call: TRBJ2-2; clone_size: .; v_call: TRBV18; d_call: TRBD1; cdr3_aa: CASPGTGDSGELFF; cdr3_nt: TGTGCCAGCCCCGGGACAGGGGATAGCGGGGAGCTGTTTTTT
j_call: TRBJ1-1; clone_size: .; v_call: TRBV4-1; d_call: TRBD1; cdr3_aa: CASSQDNTGGTEAFF; cdr3_nt: TGCGCCAGCAGCCAAGATAATACAGGGGGAACTGAAGCTTTCTTT
j_call: TRBJ2-7; clone_size: .; v_call: TRBV28; d_call: TRBD1; cdr3_aa: CASSLEGTVYSYEQYF; cdr3_nt: TGTGCCAGCAGCCTCGAGGGGACAGTCTACTCCTACGAGCAGTACTTC